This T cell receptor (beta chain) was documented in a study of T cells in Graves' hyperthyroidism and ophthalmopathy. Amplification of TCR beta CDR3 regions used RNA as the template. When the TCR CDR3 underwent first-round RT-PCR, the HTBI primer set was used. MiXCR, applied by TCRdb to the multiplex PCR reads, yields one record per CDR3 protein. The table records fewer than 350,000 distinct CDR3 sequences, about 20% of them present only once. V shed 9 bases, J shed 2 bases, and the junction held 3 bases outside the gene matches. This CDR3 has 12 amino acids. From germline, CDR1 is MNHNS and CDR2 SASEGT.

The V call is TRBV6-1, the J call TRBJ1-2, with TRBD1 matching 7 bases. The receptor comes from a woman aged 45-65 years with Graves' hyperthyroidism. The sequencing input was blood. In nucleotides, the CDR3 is TGTGCCAGTTGGGGACAGAACTATGGCTACACCTTC. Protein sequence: CASWGQNYGYTF.